This T cell receptor beta chain was sequenced in a study of cytomegalovirus exposure and HLA in healthy donors. General study results and limits: Reported findings show TCR beta sequences accurately forecast HLA-A and HLA-B alleles in most subjects. The authors later found HLA-associated TCR beta chains more clonally expanded than equally common others. For most TCR beta V segments, an earlier analysis put the productive rate at about 87% or about 30% of the time.

This CDR3 contains 15 residues. Trimming cost V 6 bases and J 2 bases, with 17 bases left between them. Germline assignment: CDR1 LNHDA and CDR2 SQIVND (reference sequence). Use of 60 Vbeta and 13 Jbeta primers characterized the PCR. The repertoire was sequenced with immunoSEQ multiplex PCR; TCRdb's copy has only in-frame clones and lacks some. The table lists some 180,000 clones. About this clone: Its cognate antigen is unknown.

V usage is TRBV19 and J usage is TRBJ2-7, with D tentatively TRBD2 (6 bases). This TCR came from a young man in good health and CMV-seronegative. The sample comprised PBMCs. Here the CDR3 DNA reads TGTGCCAGTAGCCCTGTGGTAGCGGTAGCCTACGAGCAGTACTTC. The encoded protein is CASSPVVAVAYEQYF. Together with reference TRBV19 and TRBJ2-7, the CDR3 gives the full variable domain: DGGITQSPKYLFRKEGQNVTLSCEQNLNHDAMYWYRQDPGQGLRLIYYSQIVNDFQKGDIAEGYSVSREKKESFPLTVTSAQKNPTAFYLCASSPVVAVAYEQYFGPGTRLTVT.